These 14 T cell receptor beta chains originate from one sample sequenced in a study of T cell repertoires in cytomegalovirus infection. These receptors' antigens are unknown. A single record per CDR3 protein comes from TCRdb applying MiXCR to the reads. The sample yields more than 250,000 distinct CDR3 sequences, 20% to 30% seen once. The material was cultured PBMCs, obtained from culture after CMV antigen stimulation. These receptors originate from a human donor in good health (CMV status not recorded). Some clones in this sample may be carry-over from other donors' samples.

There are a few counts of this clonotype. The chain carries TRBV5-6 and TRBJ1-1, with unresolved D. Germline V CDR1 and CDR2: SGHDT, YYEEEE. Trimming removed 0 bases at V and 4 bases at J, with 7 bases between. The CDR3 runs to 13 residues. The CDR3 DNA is TGTGCCAGCAGCTTGGCCGGGTCCACTGAAGCTTTCTTT. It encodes CASSLAGSTEAFF.

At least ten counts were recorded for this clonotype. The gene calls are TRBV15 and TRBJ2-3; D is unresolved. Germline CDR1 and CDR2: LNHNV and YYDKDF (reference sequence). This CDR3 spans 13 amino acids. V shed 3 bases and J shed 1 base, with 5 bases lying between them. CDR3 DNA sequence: TGTGCCACCAGCAGGCAGGGCACAGATACGCAGTATTTT. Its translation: CATSRQGTDTQYF.

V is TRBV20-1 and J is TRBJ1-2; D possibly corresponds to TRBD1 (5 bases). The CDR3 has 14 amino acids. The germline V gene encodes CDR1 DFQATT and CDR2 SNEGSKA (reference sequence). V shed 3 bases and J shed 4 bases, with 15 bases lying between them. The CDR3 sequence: CSASRVLRGYGYTF. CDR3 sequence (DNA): TGCAGTGCTAGCAGGGTTCTTCGGGGCTATGGCTACACCTTC.

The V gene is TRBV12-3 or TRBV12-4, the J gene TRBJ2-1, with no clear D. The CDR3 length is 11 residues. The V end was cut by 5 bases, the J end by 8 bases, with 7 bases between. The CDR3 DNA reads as TGTGCCAGCAGTCCGGCGGATGAGCAGTTCTTC. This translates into CASSPADEQFF.

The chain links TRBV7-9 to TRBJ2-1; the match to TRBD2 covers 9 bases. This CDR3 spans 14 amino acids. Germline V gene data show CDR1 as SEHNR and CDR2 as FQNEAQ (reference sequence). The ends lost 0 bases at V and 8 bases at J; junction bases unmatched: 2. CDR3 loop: CASSLASGSDEQFF. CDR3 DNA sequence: TGTGCCAGCAGCTTAGCTAGCGGGAGCGATGAGCAGTTCTTC.

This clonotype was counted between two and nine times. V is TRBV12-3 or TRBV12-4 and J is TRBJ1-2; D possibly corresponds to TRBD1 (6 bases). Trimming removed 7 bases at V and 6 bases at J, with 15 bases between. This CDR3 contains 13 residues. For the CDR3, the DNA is TGTGCCAGCAACGTCGTAGGGGGAGATGGCTACACCTTC. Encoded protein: CASNVVGGDGYTF.

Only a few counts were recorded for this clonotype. This CDR3 is CASTIGGPYNEQFF. Here the CDR3 DNA reads TGTGCCAGCACCATCGGAGGGCCCTACAATGAGCAGTTCTTC. The chain combines TRBV6-5 with TRBJ2-1, with D tentatively TRBD2 (6 bases). Germline CDR1 is MNHEY and CDR2 is SVGAGI. V lost 7 bases, J lost 2 bases, and 12 bases lay in between. This CDR3 is built from 14 residues.

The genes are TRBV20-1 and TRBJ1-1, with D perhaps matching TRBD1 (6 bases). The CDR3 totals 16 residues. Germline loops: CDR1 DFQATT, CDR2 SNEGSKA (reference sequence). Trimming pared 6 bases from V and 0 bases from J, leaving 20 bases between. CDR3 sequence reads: CSATNRVRGVNTEAFF. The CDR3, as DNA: TGCAGTGCCACGAACAGGGTACGGGGGGTGAACACTGAAGCTTTCTTT.

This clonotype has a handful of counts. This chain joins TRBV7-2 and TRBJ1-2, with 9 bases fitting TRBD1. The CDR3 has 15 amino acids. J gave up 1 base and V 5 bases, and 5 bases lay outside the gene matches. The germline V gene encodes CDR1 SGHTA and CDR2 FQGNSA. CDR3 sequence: CASSRDRGFNYGYTF. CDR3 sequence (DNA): TGTGCCAGCAGCCGTGACAGGGGGTTTAACTATGGCTACACCTTC.

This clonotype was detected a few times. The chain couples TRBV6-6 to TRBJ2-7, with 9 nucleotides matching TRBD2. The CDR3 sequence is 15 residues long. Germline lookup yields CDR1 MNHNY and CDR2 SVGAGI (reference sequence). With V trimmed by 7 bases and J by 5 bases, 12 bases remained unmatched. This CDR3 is CASTLAGSVGNEQYV. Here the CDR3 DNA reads TGTGCCAGCACCCTAGCGGGATCGGTAGGCAACGAGCAGTACGTC.

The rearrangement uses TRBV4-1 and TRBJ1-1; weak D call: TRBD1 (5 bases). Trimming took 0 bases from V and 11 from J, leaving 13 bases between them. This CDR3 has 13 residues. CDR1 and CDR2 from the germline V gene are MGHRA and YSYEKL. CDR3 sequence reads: CASSQDRGGWAFF. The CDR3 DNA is TGCGCCAGCAGCCAAGATCGGGGGGGATGGGCTTTCTTT.

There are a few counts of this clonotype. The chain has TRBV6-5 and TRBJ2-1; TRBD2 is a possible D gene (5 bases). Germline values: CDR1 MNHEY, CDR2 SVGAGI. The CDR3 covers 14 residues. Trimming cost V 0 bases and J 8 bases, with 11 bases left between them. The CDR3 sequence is CASSYSGNSHEQFF. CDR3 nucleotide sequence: TGTGCCAGCAGTTACTCCGGGAACTCACATGAGCAGTTCTTC.

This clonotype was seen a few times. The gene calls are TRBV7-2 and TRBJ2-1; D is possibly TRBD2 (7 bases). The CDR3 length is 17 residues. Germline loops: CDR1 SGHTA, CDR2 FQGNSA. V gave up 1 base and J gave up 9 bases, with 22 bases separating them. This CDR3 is CASSLVGASGGGGEQFF. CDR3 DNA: TGTGCCAGCAGCTTAGTGGGGGCTAGCGGCGGAGGGGGTGAGCAGTTCTTC.

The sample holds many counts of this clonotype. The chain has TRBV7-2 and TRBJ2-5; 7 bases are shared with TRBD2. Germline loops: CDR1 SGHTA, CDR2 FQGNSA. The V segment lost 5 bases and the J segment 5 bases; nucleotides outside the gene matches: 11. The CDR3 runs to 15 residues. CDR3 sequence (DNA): TGTGCCAGCAGCAATAGGACTAGTCGTTGGGAGACCCAGTACTTC. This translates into CASSNRTSRWETQYF. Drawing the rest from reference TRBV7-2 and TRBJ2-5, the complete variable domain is GAGVSQSPSNKVTEKGKDVELRCDPISGHTALYWYRQSLGQGLEFLIYFQGNSAPDKSGLPSDRFSAERTGGSVSTLTIQRTQQEDSAVYLCASSNRTSRWETQYFGPGTRLLVL.